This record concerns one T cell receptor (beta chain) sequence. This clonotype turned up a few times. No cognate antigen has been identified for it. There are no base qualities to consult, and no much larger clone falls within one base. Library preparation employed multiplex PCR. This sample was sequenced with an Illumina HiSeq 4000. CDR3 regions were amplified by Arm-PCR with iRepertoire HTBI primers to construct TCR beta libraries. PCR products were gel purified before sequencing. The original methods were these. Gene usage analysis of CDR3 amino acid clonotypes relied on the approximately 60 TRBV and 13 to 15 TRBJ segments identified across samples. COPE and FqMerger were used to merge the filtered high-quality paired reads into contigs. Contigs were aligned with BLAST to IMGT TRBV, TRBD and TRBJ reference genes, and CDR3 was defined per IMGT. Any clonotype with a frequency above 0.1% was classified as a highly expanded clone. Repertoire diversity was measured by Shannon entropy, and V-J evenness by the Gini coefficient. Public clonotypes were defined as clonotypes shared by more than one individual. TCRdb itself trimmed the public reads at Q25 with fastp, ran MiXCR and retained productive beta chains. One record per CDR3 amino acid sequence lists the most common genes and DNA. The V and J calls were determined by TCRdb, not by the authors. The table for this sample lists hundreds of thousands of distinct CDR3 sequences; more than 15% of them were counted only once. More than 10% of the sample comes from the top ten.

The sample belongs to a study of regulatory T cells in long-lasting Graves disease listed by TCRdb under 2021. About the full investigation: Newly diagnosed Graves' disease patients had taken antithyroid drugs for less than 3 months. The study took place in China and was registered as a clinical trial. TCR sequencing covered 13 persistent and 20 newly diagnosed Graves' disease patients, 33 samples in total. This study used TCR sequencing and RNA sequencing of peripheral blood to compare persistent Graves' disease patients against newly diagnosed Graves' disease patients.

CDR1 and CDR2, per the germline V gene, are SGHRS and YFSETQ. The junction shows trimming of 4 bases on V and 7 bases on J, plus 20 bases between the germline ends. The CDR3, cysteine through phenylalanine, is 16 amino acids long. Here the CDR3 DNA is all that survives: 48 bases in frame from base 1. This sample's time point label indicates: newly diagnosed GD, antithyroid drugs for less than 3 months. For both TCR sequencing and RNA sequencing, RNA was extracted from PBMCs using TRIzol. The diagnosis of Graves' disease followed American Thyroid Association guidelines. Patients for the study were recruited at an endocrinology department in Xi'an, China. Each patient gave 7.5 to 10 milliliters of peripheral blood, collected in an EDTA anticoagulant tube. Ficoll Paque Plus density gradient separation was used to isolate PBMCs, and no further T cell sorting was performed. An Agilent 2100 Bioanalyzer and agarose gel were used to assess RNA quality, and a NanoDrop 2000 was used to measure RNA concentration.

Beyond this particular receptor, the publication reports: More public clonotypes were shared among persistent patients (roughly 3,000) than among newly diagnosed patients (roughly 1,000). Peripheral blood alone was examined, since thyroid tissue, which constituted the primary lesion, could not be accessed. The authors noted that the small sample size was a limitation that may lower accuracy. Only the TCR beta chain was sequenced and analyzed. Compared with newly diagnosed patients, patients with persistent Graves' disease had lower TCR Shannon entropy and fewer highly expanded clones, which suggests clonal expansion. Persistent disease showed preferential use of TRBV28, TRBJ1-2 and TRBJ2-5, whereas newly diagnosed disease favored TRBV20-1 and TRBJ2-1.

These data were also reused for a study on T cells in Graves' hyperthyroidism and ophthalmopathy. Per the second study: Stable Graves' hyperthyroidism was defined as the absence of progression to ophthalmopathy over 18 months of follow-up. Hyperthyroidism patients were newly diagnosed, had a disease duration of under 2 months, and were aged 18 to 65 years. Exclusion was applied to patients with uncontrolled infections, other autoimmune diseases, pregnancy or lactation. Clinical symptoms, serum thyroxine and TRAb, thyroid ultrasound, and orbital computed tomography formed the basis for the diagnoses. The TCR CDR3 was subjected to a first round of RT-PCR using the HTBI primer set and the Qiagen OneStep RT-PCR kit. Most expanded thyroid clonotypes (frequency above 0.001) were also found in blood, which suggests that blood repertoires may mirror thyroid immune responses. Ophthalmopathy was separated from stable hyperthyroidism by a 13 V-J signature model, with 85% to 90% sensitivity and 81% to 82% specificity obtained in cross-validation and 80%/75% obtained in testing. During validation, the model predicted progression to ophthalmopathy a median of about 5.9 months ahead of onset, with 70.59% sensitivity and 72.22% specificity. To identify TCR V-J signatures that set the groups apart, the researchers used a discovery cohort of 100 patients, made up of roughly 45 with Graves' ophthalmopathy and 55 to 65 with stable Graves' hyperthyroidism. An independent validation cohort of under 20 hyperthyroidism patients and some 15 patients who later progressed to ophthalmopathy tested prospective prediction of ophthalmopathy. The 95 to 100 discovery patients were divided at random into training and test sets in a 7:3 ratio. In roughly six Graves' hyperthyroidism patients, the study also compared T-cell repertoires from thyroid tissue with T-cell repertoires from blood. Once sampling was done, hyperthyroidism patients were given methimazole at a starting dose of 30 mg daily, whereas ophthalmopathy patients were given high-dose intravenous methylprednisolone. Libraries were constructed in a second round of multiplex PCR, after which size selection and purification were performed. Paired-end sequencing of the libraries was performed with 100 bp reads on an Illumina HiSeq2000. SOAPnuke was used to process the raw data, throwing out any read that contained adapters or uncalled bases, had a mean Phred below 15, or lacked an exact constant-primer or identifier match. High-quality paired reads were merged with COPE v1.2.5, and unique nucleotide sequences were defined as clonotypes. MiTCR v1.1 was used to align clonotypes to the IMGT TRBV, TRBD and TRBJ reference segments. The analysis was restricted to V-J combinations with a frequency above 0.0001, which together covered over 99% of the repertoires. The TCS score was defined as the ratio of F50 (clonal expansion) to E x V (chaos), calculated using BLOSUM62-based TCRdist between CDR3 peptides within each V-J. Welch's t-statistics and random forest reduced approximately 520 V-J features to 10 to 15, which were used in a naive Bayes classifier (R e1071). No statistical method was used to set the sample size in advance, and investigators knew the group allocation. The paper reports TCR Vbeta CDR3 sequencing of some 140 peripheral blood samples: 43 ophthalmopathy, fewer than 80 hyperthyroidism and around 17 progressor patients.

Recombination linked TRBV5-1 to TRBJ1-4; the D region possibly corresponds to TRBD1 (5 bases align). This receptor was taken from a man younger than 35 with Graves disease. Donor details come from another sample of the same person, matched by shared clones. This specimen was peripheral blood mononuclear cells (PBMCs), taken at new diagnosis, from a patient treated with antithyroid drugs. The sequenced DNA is TGCGCCAGCAGCCTCGCATCGGGGCTTGAGGGTGAAAAACTGTTTTTT. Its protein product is CASSLASGLEGEKLFF.